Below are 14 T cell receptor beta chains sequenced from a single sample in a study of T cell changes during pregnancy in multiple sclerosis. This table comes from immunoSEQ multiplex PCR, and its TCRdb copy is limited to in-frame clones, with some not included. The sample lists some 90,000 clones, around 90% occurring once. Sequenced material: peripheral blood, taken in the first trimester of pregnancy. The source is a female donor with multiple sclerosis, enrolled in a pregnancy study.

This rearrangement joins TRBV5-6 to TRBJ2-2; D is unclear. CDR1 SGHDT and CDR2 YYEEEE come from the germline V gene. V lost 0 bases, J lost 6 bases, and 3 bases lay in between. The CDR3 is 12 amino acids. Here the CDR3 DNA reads TGTGCCAGCAGCTTGGTATCCGGGGAGCTGTTTTTT. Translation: CASSLVSGELFF.

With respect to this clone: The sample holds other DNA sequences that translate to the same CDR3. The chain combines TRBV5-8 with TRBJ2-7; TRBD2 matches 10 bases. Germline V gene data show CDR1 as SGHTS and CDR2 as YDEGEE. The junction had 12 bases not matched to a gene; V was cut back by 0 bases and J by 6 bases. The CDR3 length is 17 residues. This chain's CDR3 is CASSLALAGVWRGEQYF. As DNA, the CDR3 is TGTGCCAGCAGCTTGGCTCTAGCGGGAGTTTGGCGAGGCGAGCAGTACTTC. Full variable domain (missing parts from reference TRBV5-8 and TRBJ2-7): EAGVTQSPTHLIKTRGQQATLRCSPISGHTSVYWYQQALGLGLQFLLWYDEGEERNRGNFPPRFSGRQFPNYSSELNVNALELEDSALYLCASSLALAGVWRGEQYFGPGTRLTVT.

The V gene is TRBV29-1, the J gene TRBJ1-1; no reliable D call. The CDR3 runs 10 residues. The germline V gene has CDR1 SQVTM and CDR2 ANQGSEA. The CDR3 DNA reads TGCGGAGGGCTTAACACTGAAGCTTTCTTT. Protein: CGGLNTEAFF.

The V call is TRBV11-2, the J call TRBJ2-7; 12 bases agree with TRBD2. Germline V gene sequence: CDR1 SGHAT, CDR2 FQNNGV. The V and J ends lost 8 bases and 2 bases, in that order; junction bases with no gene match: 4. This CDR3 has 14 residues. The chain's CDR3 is CASDRTSGTYEQYF. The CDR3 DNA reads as TGTGCCAGCGACCGGACTAGCGGGACCTACGAGCAGTACTTC.

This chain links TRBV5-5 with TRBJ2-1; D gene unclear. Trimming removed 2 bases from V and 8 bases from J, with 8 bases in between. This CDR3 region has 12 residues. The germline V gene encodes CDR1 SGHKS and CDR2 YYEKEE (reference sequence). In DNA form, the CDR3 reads TGTGCCAGCAGCTTCGGGTGGGATGAGCAGTTCTTC. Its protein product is CASSFGWDEQFF.

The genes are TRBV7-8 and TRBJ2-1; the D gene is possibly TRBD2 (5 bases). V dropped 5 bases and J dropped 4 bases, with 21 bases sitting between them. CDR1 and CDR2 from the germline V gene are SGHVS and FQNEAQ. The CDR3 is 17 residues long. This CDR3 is CASSARPGTRSYNEQFF. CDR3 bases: TGTGCCAGCAGCGCCCGGCCGGGAACTAGGAGTTACAATGAGCAGTTCTTC.

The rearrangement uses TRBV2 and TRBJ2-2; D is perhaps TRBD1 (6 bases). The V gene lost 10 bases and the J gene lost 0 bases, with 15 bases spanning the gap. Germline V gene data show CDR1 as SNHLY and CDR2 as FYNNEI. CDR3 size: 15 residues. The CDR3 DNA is TGTGCCACCTCACCGACAGGTTCGAACACCGGGGAGCTGTTTTTT. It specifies CATSPTGSNTGELFF. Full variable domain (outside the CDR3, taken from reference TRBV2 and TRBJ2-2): EPEVTQTPSHQVTQMGQEVILRCVPISNHLYFYWYRQILGQKVEFLVSFYNNEISEKSEIFDDQFSVERPDGSNFTLKIRSTKLEDSAMYFCATSPTGSNTGELFFGEGSRLTVL.

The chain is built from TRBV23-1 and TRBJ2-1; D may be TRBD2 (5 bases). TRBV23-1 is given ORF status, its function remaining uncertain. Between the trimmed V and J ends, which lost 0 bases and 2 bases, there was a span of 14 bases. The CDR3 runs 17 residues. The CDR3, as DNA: TGCGCCAGCAGTCAATCTTTTAGGGAGCAGCCCTACAATGAGCAGTTCTTC. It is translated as CASSQSFREQPYNEQFF.

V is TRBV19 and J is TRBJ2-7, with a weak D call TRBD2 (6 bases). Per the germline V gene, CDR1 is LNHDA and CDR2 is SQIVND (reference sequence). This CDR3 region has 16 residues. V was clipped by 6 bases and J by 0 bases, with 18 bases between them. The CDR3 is CASSPAGGLISYEQYF. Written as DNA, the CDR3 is TGTGCCAGTAGCCCTGCCGGGGGACTGATCTCCTACGAGCAGTACTTC.

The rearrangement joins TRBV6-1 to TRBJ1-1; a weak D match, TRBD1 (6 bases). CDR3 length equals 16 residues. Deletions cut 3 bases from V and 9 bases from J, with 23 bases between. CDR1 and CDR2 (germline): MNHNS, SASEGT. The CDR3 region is CASSDPPQRGGPQAFF. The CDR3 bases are TGTGCCAGCAGTGATCCCCCTCAGAGGGGGGGGCCTCAAGCTTTCTTT.

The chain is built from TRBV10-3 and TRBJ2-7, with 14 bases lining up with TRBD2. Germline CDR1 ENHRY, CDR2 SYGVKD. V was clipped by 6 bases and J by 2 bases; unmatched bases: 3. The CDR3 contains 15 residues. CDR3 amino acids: CAISPGLAGAYEQYF. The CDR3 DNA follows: TGTGCCATCAGCCCGGGACTAGCGGGAGCCTACGAGCAGTACTTC.

CDR3 DNA: TGTGCCAGCAGCTTAGTGAGGGCCCCCTCCTACGAGCAGTACTTC. This encodes CASSLVRAPSYEQYF. This chain uses TRBV11-2 with TRBJ2-7, with a weak D call TRBD2 (5 bases). CDR1 is SGHAT and CDR2 is FQNNGV in the germline V gene. The CDR3 totals 15 residues. The V end lost 1 base, the J end lost 0 bases, and 10 bases lay between the germline ends.

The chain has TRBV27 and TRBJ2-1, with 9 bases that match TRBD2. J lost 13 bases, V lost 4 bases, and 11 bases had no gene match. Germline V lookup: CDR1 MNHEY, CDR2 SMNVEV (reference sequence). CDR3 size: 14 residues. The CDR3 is CASSWAGGWGAQFF. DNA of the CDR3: TGTGCCAGCAGTTGGGCGGGGGGGTGGGGCGCCCAGTTCTTC.

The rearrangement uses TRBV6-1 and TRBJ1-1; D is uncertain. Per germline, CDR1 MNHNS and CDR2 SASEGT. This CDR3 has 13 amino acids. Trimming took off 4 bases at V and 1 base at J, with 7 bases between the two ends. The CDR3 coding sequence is TGTGCCAGCAGTGGAGGCACGAACACTGAAGCTTTCTTT. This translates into CASSGGTNTEAFF.